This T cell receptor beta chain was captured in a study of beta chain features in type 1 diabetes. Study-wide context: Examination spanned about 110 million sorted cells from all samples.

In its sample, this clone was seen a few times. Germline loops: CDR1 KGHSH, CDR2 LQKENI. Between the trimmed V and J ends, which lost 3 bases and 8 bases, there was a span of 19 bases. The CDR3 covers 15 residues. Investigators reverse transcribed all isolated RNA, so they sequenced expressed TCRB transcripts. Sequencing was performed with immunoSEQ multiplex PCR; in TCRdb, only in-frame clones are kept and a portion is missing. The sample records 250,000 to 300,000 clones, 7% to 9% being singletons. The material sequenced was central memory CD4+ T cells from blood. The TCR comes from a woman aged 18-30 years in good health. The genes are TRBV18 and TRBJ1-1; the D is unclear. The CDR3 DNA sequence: TGTGCCAGCTCACCCACCTTATCAACAGACGCGGAAGCTTTCTTT. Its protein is CASSPTLSTDAEAFF. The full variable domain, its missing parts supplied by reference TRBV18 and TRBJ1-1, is NAGVMQNPRHLVRRRGQEARLRCSPMKGHSHVYWYRQLPEEGLKFMVYLQKENIIDESGMPKERFSAEFPKEGPSILRIQQVVRGDSAAYFCASSPTLSTDAEAFFGQGTRLTVV.